These 3 T cell receptor beta chains share one sample of origin, sequenced in a study of blood T cells in healthy people across ages. The second PCR ran roughly 6 to 11 cycles with a sample-barcoded 5' primer and J-beta primers. Using its own MiXCR run on the 5' RACE reads, TCRdb lists one record per CDR3 protein. The repertoire holds 650,000 to 700,000 distinct CDR3 sequences, with 32% as singletons. Sequencing used blood. All receptors come from a woman aged 80 or over in good health.

The table lists this clonotype with many counts. The chain carries TRBV20-1 and TRBJ2-7, with TRBD1 matching over 7 bases. Germline CDR1 reads DFQATT; CDR2 reads SNEGSKA (reference sequence). The CDR3 is made up of 14 amino acids. The ends lost 3 bases at V and 1 base at J; junction bases unmatched: 6. The CDR3 DNA reads TGCAGTGCTAGCCGGGACAGTTTTTCCTACGAGCAGTACTTC. This encodes CSASRDSFSYEQYF.

In this sample, this clonotype turned up once. Just one base apart from a much larger clone, this may be a read error. This sequence joins TRBV20-1 and TRBJ2-5; D unresolved. The V gene's germline CDR1 is DFQATT and CDR2 SNEGSKA (reference sequence). V shed 3 bases and J shed 11 bases, with 19 bases lying between them. CDR3 length: 13 residues. This CDR3 is CSASNPANNEQYF. The CDR3 nucleotides read TGCAGTGCTAGCAATCCTGCTAACAATGAGCAGTACTTC.

This chain uses TRBV20-1 with TRBJ2-5; D possibly corresponds to TRBD1 (5 bases). CDR3 length: 13 residues. The V end was cut by 3 bases, the J end by 5 bases, with 13 bases between. Germline-derived CDR1 and CDR2 are DFQATT and SNEGSKA (reference sequence). CDR3 in amino acids: CSASRQGGETQYF. CDR3 nucleotides: TGCAGTGCTAGTCGTCAGGGCGGCGAGACCCAGTACTTC.